The 23 T cell receptor beta chains listed next were all sequenced from one sample in a study of shared clonotypes between healthy human individuals. Method: immunoSEQ multiplex PCR; TCRdb's copy keeps in-frame clones and lacks some. This table has roughly 400,000 clones, roughly 96% appearing once. The sequencing input was memory CD8+ T cells sorted from blood. As for subset: CD45RO+ cells pooled with CCR7-negative TemRA cells. Receptors were obtained from a man aged 25 to 40 in good health.

CDR3: CASSQERGQGNQPQHF. DNA for the CDR3: TGCGCCAGCAGCCAAGAAAGGGGACAGGGGAATCAGCCCCAGCATTTT. The chain uses TRBV4-1 and TRBJ1-5; TRBD1 matches 10 bases. V trimming: 0 bases; J trimming: 4 bases; junction bases outside the gene matches: 3. Germline assignment: CDR1 MGHRA and CDR2 YSYEKL. CDR3 length: 16 residues.

The chain has TRBV30 and TRBJ2-1, with D tentatively TRBD1 or TRBD2 (5 bases each). The CDR3 extends over 11 amino acids. Germline CDR1 and CDR2: GTSNPN and SVGIG (reference sequence). The DNA for the CDR3 is TGTACTTGGGGGTCCTACAATGAGCAGTTCTTC. Translation: CTWGSYNEQFF.

This clone was seen only once. This chain joins TRBV7-3 and TRBJ2-1, with 10 bases that match TRBD2. This CDR3 has 16 residues. V was pared by 5 bases and J by 6 bases, with 10 bases of the junction left unmatched. Per the germline V gene, CDR1 is SGHTA and CDR2 is FQGTGA. The DNA of the CDR3 is TGTGCCAGCAGCCCCCAGGGGTCTAGCGGGAGCAATGAGCAGTTCTTC. This gives the protein CASSPQGSSGSNEQFF.

V is TRBV6-5 and J is TRBJ1-2; no clear D gene. The CDR3 is 13 amino acids. Per the germline V gene, CDR1 is MNHEY and CDR2 is SVGAGI. V was clipped by 2 bases and J by 5 bases, with 9 bases between them. The CDR3 DNA is TGTGCCAGCAGTTACGAGTTTCAGTATGGCTACACCTTC. Its translation: CASSYEFQYGYTF.

As regards this clone: Other DNA sequences from this sample encode an identical CDR3 as well. V gene TRBV29-1 combines with J gene TRBJ1-2; D is ambiguous. The germline V gene has CDR1 SQVTM and CDR2 ANQGSEA. V was cut by 6 bases and J by 6 bases, with 2 bases left in between. This CDR3 has 8 residues. DNA of the CDR3: TGCAGCGTCGATGGCTACACCTTC. This sequence encodes CSVDGYTF. The whole variable domain, remainder taken from reference TRBV29-1 and TRBJ1-2, is SAVISQKPSRDICQRGTSLTIQCQVDSQVTMMFWYRQQPGQSLTLIATANQGSEATYESGFVIDKFPISRPNLTFSTLTVSNMSPEDSSIYLCSVDGYTFGSGTRLTVV.

This clone was counted once. The rearrangement links TRBV4-1 to TRBJ2-3; D perhaps matches TRBD2 (5 bases). Trimming took off 4 bases at V and 5 bases at J, with 13 bases between the two ends. This CDR3 is 14 amino acids long. Germline V gene sequence: CDR1 MGHRA, CDR2 YSYEKL. CDR3 protein: CASSRDSAEDTQYF. The CDR3 DNA reads as TGCGCCAGCAGCCGTGATAGCGCGGAAGATACGCAGTATTTT.

This clone was detected only once. The genes are TRBV27 and TRBJ1-3; D not certain. Germline CDR1 and CDR2: MNHEY and SMNVEV (reference sequence). V lost 2 bases and J lost 4, with 9 bases in between. The CDR3 is 14 residues long. CDR3 DNA sequence: TGTGCCAGCAGTTTAGGCGGGAACGGAAACACCATATATTTT. Residues: CASSLGGNGNTIYF.

The rearrangement links TRBV30 to TRBJ2-7; D gene unclear. The CDR3 loop spans 11 amino acids. V dropped 2 bases and J dropped 6 bases, with 8 bases sitting between them. Germline V lookup: CDR1 GTSNPN, CDR2 SVGIG (reference sequence). CDR3 bases: TGTGCCTGGAGTAGGCGCTTCGAGCAGTACTTC. Translation gives CAWSRRFEQYF.

The chain is built from TRBV19 and TRBJ2-1; 9 bases are shared with TRBD2. J was trimmed by 6 bases and V by 7 bases; bases with no gene match: 7. Germline V gene data show CDR1 as LNHDA and CDR2 as SQIVND (reference sequence). The CDR3 sequence is 14 residues long. The CDR3 nucleotides read TGTGCCAGTAAGGAACTAGCGGGCGGCAATGAGCAGTTCTTC. Amino acid sequence: CASKELAGGNEQFF.

The J gene is TRBJ2-1, the V gene TRBV25-1; 8 nucleotides align to TRBD2. With 4 bases clipped from V and 3 bases from J, the junction kept 5 bases outside the gene matches. Looked up from germline, CDR1 is MGHDK and CDR2 is SYGVNS. The CDR3 sequence is 15 residues long. In nucleotides, the CDR3 is TGTGCCAGCAGTGCTACGACTAGCGTCTACAATGAGCAGTTCTTC. Protein: CASSATTSVYNEQFF.

The chain carries TRBV30 and TRBJ1-5; D is ambiguous. Trimming took off 4 bases at V and 2 bases at J, with 12 bases between the two ends. Germline V gene sequence: CDR1 GTSNPN, CDR2 SVGIG (reference sequence). The CDR3 runs 14 residues. CDR3: CAWNAGSRNQPQHF. CDR3 nucleotide sequence: TGTGCCTGGAACGCGGGGTCCCGCAATCAGCCCCAGCATTTT.

The DNA for the CDR3 is TGTGCCATCCGGGACAGTTTAGTGGGAAATGAAAAACTGTTTTTT. Protein product: CAIRDSLVGNEKLFF. The chain employs TRBV10-3 and TRBJ1-4; 7 bases align to TRBD1. There are 15 residues in the CDR3. CDR1 is ENHRY and CDR2 is SYGVKD in the germline V gene. J gave up 5 bases and V 8 bases, and 11 bases lay outside the gene matches.

The chain recombines TRBV28 with TRBJ1-5, with 7 bases aligning to TRBD1. V lost 3 bases to trimming and J lost 0 bases; unmatched junction nucleotides: 8. The CDR3 is 17 residues long. Germline V gene data show CDR1 as MDHEN and CDR2 as SYDVKM. The CDR3 spells CASSLRQGLYSNQPQHF. DNA for the CDR3: TGTGCCAGCAGTTTGAGACAGGGACTTTATAGCAATCAGCCCCAGCATTTT.

The chain recombines TRBV29-1 with TRBJ1-2; D is possibly TRBD1 (6 bases). This CDR3 contains 14 residues. Germline V gene lookup returns CDR1 SQVTM and CDR2 ANQGSEA. The V gene lost 6 bases and the J gene lost 1 base, with 15 bases spanning the gap. CDR3 sequence (DNA): TGCAGCGTATCTGTGGGGGGCTTTAACTATGGCTACACCTTC. The encoded protein is CSVSVGGFNYGYTF.

Concerning this clone: Additional DNA sequences in this sample encode the identical CDR3. The chain couples TRBV9 to TRBJ2-1; 10 bases agree with TRBD2. V dropped 3 bases and J dropped 2; count of bases not matched to a gene: 2. Germline V CDR1 and CDR2: SGDLS, YYNGEE. The CDR3 covers 15 residues. The CDR3 DNA reads as TGTGCCAGCAGCGCCGGGACTAGCGCCTACAATGAGCAGTTCTTC. Protein sequence: CASSAGTSAYNEQFF.

J is TRBJ1-1 and V is TRBV30; the D is unclear. The germline gives CDR1 GTSNPN, CDR2 SVGIG (reference sequence). The CDR3 sequence is 10 residues long. The V end lost 5 bases, the J end lost 1 base, and 2 bases lay between the germline ends. The CDR3 loop reads CAWQNTEAFF. CDR3 bases: TGTGCCTGGCAGAACACTGAAGCTTTCTTT.

The chain has TRBV10-2 and TRBJ2-3; D is perhaps TRBD2 (6 bases). Germline V lookup: CDR1 WSHSY, CDR2 SAAADI. V gave up 3 bases and J gave up 2 bases, with 18 bases separating them. There are 17 residues in the CDR3. The CDR3 DNA reads as TGCGCCAGCAGTGATGGCCGACTAGTAACCATCACAGATACGCAGTATTTT. This gives the protein CASSDGRLVTITDTQYF.

Turning to this clone: Additional DNA sequences in this sample encode the identical CDR3. V gene TRBV28 combines with J gene TRBJ2-3, with TRBD2 matching over 15 bases. This CDR3 comprises 16 residues. J was trimmed by 3 bases and V by 5 bases; bases with no gene match: 3. The germline gives CDR1 MDHEN, CDR2 SYDVKM. The CDR3 spells CASSRTSGRGTDTQYF. The CDR3 nucleotides are TGTGCCAGCAGTCGGACTAGCGGGAGGGGGACAGATACGCAGTATTTT.

The rearrangement joins TRBV14 to TRBJ2-7; D is unresolved. Looked up from germline, CDR1 is SGHDN and CDR2 is FVKESK. This CDR3 is 12 amino acids long. V lost 3 bases and J 0 bases, leaving 3 bases between the germline ends. The CDR3: CASSHTSYEQYF. The CDR3 coding sequence is TGTGCCAGCAGCCACACCTCCTACGAGCAGTACTTC. Looking up the rest from reference TRBV14 and TRBJ2-7 gives the full variable domain: EAGVTQFPSHSVIEKGQTVTLRCDPISGHDNLYWYRRVMGKEIKFLLHFVKESKQDESGMPNNRFLAERTGGTYSTLKVQPAELEDSGVYFCASSHTSYEQYFGPGTRLTVT.

The J gene is TRBJ2-3, the V gene TRBV5-6; a possible D gene is TRBD2 (6 bases). V was pared by 1 base and J by 0 bases, with 9 bases between. Germline assignment: CDR1 SGHDT and CDR2 YYEEEE. This CDR3 has 15 residues. CDR3 in DNA: TGTGCCAGCAGCTTGAGACTAGACAGCACAGATACGCAGTATTTT. Translating it yields CASSLRLDSTDTQYF.

The CDR3 spells CASSYTRNKETQYF. In nucleotides, the CDR3 is TGTGCCAGCAGCTACACTAGGAATAAAGAGACCCAGTACTTC. The rearrangement links TRBV7-8 to TRBJ2-5; tentatively, D is TRBD2 (5 bases). CDR1 SGHVS and CDR2 FQNEAQ come from the germline V gene. This CDR3 contains 14 residues. The V gene lost 4 bases and the J gene lost 3 bases, with 12 bases spanning the gap.

V usage is TRBV19 and J usage is TRBJ2-5; tentative D call: TRBD2 (6 bases). Looked up from germline, CDR1 is LNHDA and CDR2 is SQIVND (reference sequence). The CDR3 sequence is 14 residues long. With 6 bases removed from V and 7 bases from J, the gap between germline ends came to 18 bases. CDR3 region: CASSQTSKVGTQYF. CDR3 in DNA: TGTGCCAGTAGCCAGACTAGTAAAGTAGGGACCCAGTACTTC.

The rearrangement links TRBV5-6 to TRBJ2-1, with D possibly matching TRBD2 (6 bases). Trimming cost V 0 bases and J 4 bases, with 14 bases left between them. The CDR3 runs to 16 residues. The germline gives CDR1 SGHDT, CDR2 YYEEEE. CDR3 sequence: CASSLEGGTGYNEQFF. DNA of the CDR3: TGTGCCAGCAGCTTGGAGGGCGGGACTGGATACAATGAGCAGTTCTTC.